This is a list of T cell receptor beta chains from one sample in a study of OX40 agonist ivuxolimab in advanced cancers. The table came from immunoSEQ multiplex PCR; TCRdb's copy has only in-frame clones and leaves some out. The sample has 50,000 to 65,000 clones, approximately 86% seen once. Source: CD4+ or CD8+ T cells sorted from blood, taken in a trial of the OX40 agonist ivuxolimab. The receptors come from an adult with an advanced solid tumor such as melanoma, head and neck, liver or kidney cancer. CDR3s include the opening cysteine and the closing phenylalanine or tryptophan. Fields, in order: D gene, V gene, clone size, J gene, CDR3 DNA, CDR3 protein. A D gene is named only where the DNA matches it firmly. For some rows the clone size is stated as once, few or many, or as a class when expanded; others skip it.

>.|TRBV11-2|.|TRBJ1-2
TGTGCCAGCAGCTTGGAGGGGCTCGGCTACACCTTC
CASSLEGLGYTF
>.|TRBV5-1|.|TRBJ2-3
TGCGCCAGCAGCTTGGGCGAGTTCCTCCCAGATACGCAGTATTTT
CASSLGEFLPDTQYF
>TRBD1|TRBV7-9|.|TRBJ2-3
TGTGCCAGCACCGTTGAGGGGGCCTTCACAGATACGCAGTATTTT
CASTVEGAFTDTQYF
>.|TRBV4-2|few|TRBJ2-7
TGTGCCAGCAGCCAAGTCCAGGGACCGCAGTACGAGCAGTACTTC
CASSQVQGPQYEQYF
>TRBD1|TRBV29-1|.|TRBJ2-5
TGCAGCGTGCCCGGGACAGGGTATGAAGAGACCCAGTACTTC
CSVPGTGYEETQYF
>TRBD1|TRBV19|.|TRBJ1-1
TGTGCCAGTAGGGACAGGGGGGGCACTGAAGCTTTCTTT
CASRDRGGTEAFF
>.|TRBV15|.|TRBJ2-3
TGTGCCACCAGCAGAGAGAGGATAATTTTGACAGATACGCAGTATTTT
CATSRERIILTDTQYF
>TRBD1|TRBV19|.|TRBJ1-5
TGTGCCAGTGCGGACAGGGGCAATCAGCCCCAGCATTTT
CASADRGNQPQHF
>.|TRBV29-1|few|TRBJ2-7
TGCAGCGTTGAAAGTCAGGTACCCTACGAGCAGTACTTC
CSVESQVPYEQYF
>.|TRBV9|.|TRBJ2-3
TGTGCCAGCAGCCCGCTGGCAACAGGGCGCACAGATACGCAGTATTTT
CASSPLATGRTDTQYF
>.|TRBV18|.|TRBJ2-3
TGTGCCAGCTCACCAAACACCCTCACAGATACGCAGTATTTT
CASSPNTLTDTQYF
>.|TRBV4-1|once|TRBJ2-4
TGCGCCAGCAGCCATCCGACAACGGGGTATAACATTCAGTACTTC
CASSHPTTGYNIQYF
>.|TRBV28|once|TRBJ2-4
TGTGCCAGCAGTTGGGACATAACTAAAAACATTCAGTACTTC
CASSWDITKNIQYF
>.|TRBV19|.|TRBJ2-1
TGTGCCAGCGATAATTCTCACCCCGGATCGGGTCTTGAGCAGTTCTTC
CASDNSHPGSGLEQFF
>TRBD1|TRBV5-1|.|TRBJ2-7
TGCGCCAGCAGCCCCACAGGGGTTCCCTACGAGCAGTACTTC
CASSPTGVPYEQYF
>.|TRBV18|.|TRBJ2-3
TGTGCCAGCTCACGTGCGACAGGGACTAGCACAGATACGCAGTATTTT
CASSRATGTSTDTQYF
>TRBD2|TRBV7-9|.|TRBJ2-1
TGTGCCAGCAGTGAGACCGGGACTAGTCGCTATGAGCAGTTCTTC
CASSETGTSRYEQFF
>.|TRBV4-1|.|TRBJ1-4
TGCGCCAGCAGCCGGACCGGGTTGCCTAATGAAAAACTGTTTTTT
CASSRTGLPNEKLFF
>TRBD1|TRBV6-5|.|TRBJ2-7
TGTGCCAGCAGGCGAGGACAGGAGCCTTACGAGCAGTACTTC
CASRRGQEPYEQYF
>.|TRBV6-1|.|TRBJ1-6
TGTGCCAGCAGCAACCTAGGAGGTGGAGAGACACCCCTCCACTTT
CASSNLGGGETPLHF
>.|TRBV10-3|.|TRBJ2-3
TGTGCCATCAGTGAGTCGACTCGACGGCTCACAGATACGCAGTATTTT
CAISESTRRLTDTQYF
>.|TRBV5-4|.|TRBJ1-6
TGTGCCAGCAGCTTTCTCCAGGGGAATTCACCCCTCCACTTT
CASSFLQGNSPLHF
>.|TRBV6-5|.|TRBJ2-7
TGTGCCAGCAGTTACCGGGGCGAGCAGTACTTC
CASSYRGEQYF
>.|TRBV11-2|.|TRBJ2-5
TGTGCCAGCAGCTTAGTTAACAGCCAAGAGACCCAGTACTTC
CASSLVNSQETQYF
>.|TRBV7-9|medium-sized|TRBJ1-2
TGTGCCAGCAGCTTAGAGCAGGGGGGCTACACCTTC
CASSLEQGGYTF
>.|TRBV5-6|.|TRBJ1-3
TGTGCCAGCAGCCGTGACAGGTCCTCTGGAAACACCATATATTTT
CASSRDRSSGNTIYF
>TRBD1|TRBV19|.|TRBJ2-7
TGTGCCAGTAGTAGAAACCGGGACAGTTCGCAGTACTTC
CASSRNRDSSQYF
>TRBD1|TRBV11-2|.|TRBJ2-1
TGTGCCAGCAGCGAATACCGAGTACAGGGACAGGGTAGTGGTGAGCAGTTCTTC
CASSEYRVQGQGSGEQFF
>TRBD1|TRBV5-1|.|TRBJ2-3
TGCGCCAGCAGCTTGATACAGGGGGCAGATACGCAGTATTTT
CASSLIQGADTQYF
>TRBD1|TRBV28|.|TRBJ2-7
TGTGCCAGCCTAACTTCGGGACAGGGGACCTACGAGCAGTACTTC
CASLTSGQGTYEQYF
>TRBD1|TRBV7-8|.|TRBJ1-5
TGTGCCAGCAGCTCCACAGTGGGACAGTTAAGCAATCAGCCCCAGCATTTT
CASSSTVGQLSNQPQHF
>TRBD1|TRBV28|.|TRBJ1-1
TGTGCCAGCAGGACCCTGGACAGGTACACTGAAGCTTTCTTT
CASRTLDRYTEAFF
>.|TRBV6-5|.|TRBJ2-5
TGTGCCAGCAGTTACAGGAGGGGGCCCCAAGAGACCCAGTACTTC
CASSYRRGPQETQYF
>.|TRBV7-2|.|TRBJ2-7
TGTGCCAGCAGCTACAATGTCGGGACTCCCTCTAACGAGCAGTACTTC
CASSYNVGTPSNEQYF
>.|TRBV27|.|TRBJ1-1
TGTGCCAGCAGTTTTGGCCCGGGGGACACTGAAGCTTTCTTT
CASSFGPGDTEAFF
>TRBD1|TRBV28|once|TRBJ2-1
TGTGCCAGCACCGGGACAGGGTGGAATGAGCAGTTCTTC
CASTGTGWNEQFF
>.|TRBV10-1|.|TRBJ2-6
TGCGCCAGCTGGGGGGGCAAGACCATTTTCGGCGGGGCCAACGTCCTGACTTTC
CASWGGKTIFGGANVLTF
>.|TRBV6-1|.|TRBJ1-1
TGTGCCAGCAGTTCGAGGCAGGGTGAAGCTTTCTTT
CASSSRQGEAFF
>.|TRBV11-2|.|TRBJ1-3
TGTGCCAGCAGCTTAGCAGCAGGGTTCTCTGGAAACACCATATATTTT
CASSLAAGFSGNTIYF
>.|TRBV6-1|.|TRBJ2-3
TGTGCCAGCAGTGAGCAGGGGACGGCAGATACGCAGTATTTT
CASSEQGTADTQYF
>.|TRBV19|.|TRBJ1-5
TGTGCCAGTAGCACGGTACTAAATAGCAATCAGCCCCAGCATTTT
CASSTVLNSNQPQHF
>.|TRBV5-4|.|TRBJ2-7
TGTGCCAGCAGCCTCCGGACAGCTACCTACGAGCAGTGCTTC
CASSLRTATYEQCF
>.|TRBV25-1|few|TRBJ2-5
TGTGCCAGCAGTGAATATCACGGACCAGAGACCCAGTACTTC
CASSEYHGPETQYF
>.|TRBV5-1|few|TRBJ2-5
TGCGCCAGCAGCTTGGAGCAAGAGACCCAGTACTTC
CASSLEQETQYF
>.|TRBV6-5|.|TRBJ1-6
TGTGCCAGCAGCCCCTACGGGGTTACTTCACCCCTCCACTTT
CASSPYGVTSPLHF
>.|TRBV2|.|TRBJ1-1
TGTGCCAGCAGCCTTTGGGTCTCTAACACTGAAGCTTTCTTT
CASSLWVSNTEAFF
>.|TRBV6-6|.|TRBJ2-1
TGTGCCAGCAGTTACTCGTGGAATTACAATGAGCAGTTCTTC
CASSYSWNYNEQFF
>.|TRBV7-6|.|TRBJ2-5
TGTGCCAGCAGCGTGCCGGCTGGGTTGTCCCAGTACTTC
CASSVPAGLSQYF
>.|TRBV7-9|.|TRBJ1-1
TGTGCCAGCAAGCGTTCCGGGGTAGGCACTGAAGCTTTCTTT
CASKRSGVGTEAFF
>.|TRBV28|.|TRBJ2-1
TGTGCCAGCAGAAGGACTCAGGGAGGAGAGCAGTTCTTC
CASRRTQGGEQFF
>TRBD1|TRBV18|.|TRBJ1-1
TGTGCCAGCTCAGCGGGACAGTTCACAGAAGCTTTCTTT
CASSAGQFTEAFF
>.|TRBV19|.|TRBJ1-2
TGTGCCAGTAGTCCCACAGCGCTCGGAGGCTACACCTTC
CASSPTALGGYTF
>.|TRBV14|once|TRBJ1-2
TGTGCCAGCAGCCAAGGTACTGGCGGCTACACCTTC
CASSQGTGGYTF
>.|TRBV20-1|.|TRBJ2-7
TGCAGTGCTGCCCGGACCTACGAGCAGTACTTC
CSAARTYEQYF
>TRBD2|TRBV10-3|.|TRBJ2-2
TGTGCCATCACGGCGGCGGGAGAAGGCGGGCTGTTTTTT
CAITAAGEGGLFF
>.|TRBV4-1|.|TRBJ1-1
TGCGCCAGCAGAGCAGGGTTTTCGAACACTGAAGCTTTCTTT
CASRAGFSNTEAFF
>TRBD1|TRBV27|once|TRBJ1-1
TGTGCCAGCAGTTTGCGGGACAGCTTCACTGAAGCTTTCTTT
CASSLRDSFTEAFF
>TRBD2|TRBV5-1|.|TRBJ2-7
TGCGCCAGCAGCACCGGGACTAGTATAAGCTACGAGCAGTACTTC
CASSTGTSISYEQYF
>.|TRBV5-4|many|TRBJ1-2
TGTGCCAGCAGCTTGAGGGCAGCCTCTGTCGGGGGCTACACCTTC
CASSLRAASVGGYTF